Presented here are 6 T cell receptor beta chains from one specimen sequenced in a study of T cell changes during pregnancy in multiple sclerosis. Produced via immunoSEQ multiplex PCR; TCRdb's table is partial and in-frame only. The sample lists approximately 60,000 clones; around 92% were seen once. Here the sequenced sample was peripheral blood, taken in the second trimester of pregnancy. These TCRs come from a female donor in good health, enrolled as a control in a pregnancy study.

The CDR3 nucleotides are TGTGCCATCAGTGGTCAGGCTAGCGATTTGTACTACGAGCAGTACTTC. Its protein product is CAISGQASDLYYEQYF. The chain employs TRBV10-3 and TRBJ2-7, with D possibly matching TRBD2 (6 bases). The CDR3 extends over 16 amino acids. Between the trimmed V and J ends, which lost 4 bases and 3 bases, there was a span of 19 bases. CDR1 and CDR2 from the germline V gene are ENHRY and SYGVKD.

This clone appeared a single time. The CDR3 reads CASSRGGLPDTQYF. The CDR3 region has the DNA TGTGCCAGCAGTCGGGGGGGGCTGCCAGATACGCAGTATTTT. This chain links TRBV28 with TRBJ2-3, with TRBD2 identical over 8 bases. The CDR3 is 14 amino acids. J was trimmed by 4 bases and V by 5 bases; bases with no gene match: 5. The germline CDR1 and CDR2 sequences are MDHEN and SYDVKM.

The CDR3 sequence: CASSLFTDSYEQYF. The CDR3, as DNA: TGTGCCAGCAGCTTATTCACAGACTCCTACGAGCAGTACTTC. This chain uses TRBV7-9 with TRBJ2-7; D remains ambiguous. The V end lost 2 bases, the J end lost 0 bases, and 8 bases lay between the germline ends. In germline, CDR1 is SEHNR, CDR2 FQNEAQ (reference sequence). The CDR3 totals 14 residues.

The chain uses TRBV27 and TRBJ1-6; TRBD1 is a possible D gene (5 bases). Germline V gene data show CDR1 as MNHEY and CDR2 as SMNVEV (reference sequence). V was pared by 6 bases and J by 1 base, with 19 bases between. The CDR3 sequence is 18 residues long. CDR3 residues: CASRADPGEGSYNSPLHF. CDR3 DNA: TGTGCCAGCAGGGCCGACCCGGGAGAGGGGTCCTATAATTCACCCCTCCACTTT.

The rearrangement joins TRBV12-2 to TRBJ2-5; the tabulated D call, TRBD1, remains unverified against the DNA. TRBV12-2 is a pseudogene locus. CDR3 length equals 15 residues. CDR3 amino acids: CASRPRTGPPETQYF. CDR3 nucleotides: TGTGCAAGTCGCCCACGGACAGGGCCACCCGAGACCCAGTACTTC.

The gene calls are TRBV4-2 and TRBJ2-3, with D tentatively TRBD1 (6 bases). The CDR3 is 15 amino acids. Germline V gene sequence: CDR1 LGHNA, CDR2 YNFKEQ. Trimming pared 1 base from V and 0 bases from J, leaving 8 bases between. CDR3 coding DNA: TGTGCCAGCAGCCAAGTCAGGGGTAGCACAGATACGCAGTATTTT. Translated, it gives CASSQVRGSTDTQYF.